The 25 T cell receptor beta chains in this list originate from one sample, sequenced in a study of follicular helper T cells after annual influenza vaccination. Sequenced by immunoSEQ multiplex PCR; TCRdb stores in-frame clones only, minus some. The data hold approximately 9,900 clones, with around nine tenths observed a single time. Time point reported: 2015-2016 season, pre-vaccination. This specimen consisted of CXCR5+ CD38- circulating T follicular helper cells from blood, obtained on the day of influenza vaccination. Specified subset: circulating Tfh, non-naive CD4+CXCR5+PD-1+ (ICOS+CD38+ or ICOS-CD38-). The source of these receptors is an adult who received the influenza vaccine.

The V call is TRBV11-2, the J call TRBJ2-3; 9 bases agree with TRBD2. Germline V gene data show CDR1 as SGHAT and CDR2 as FQNNGV. CDR3 length: 15 residues. Unmatched junction bases numbered 5, after V lost 5 bases and J lost 2 bases. This chain's CDR3 is CASSRSSGATDTQYF. The DNA for the CDR3 is TGTGCCAGCAGCAGATCTAGCGGGGCCACAGATACGCAGTATTTT.

V gene TRBV30 combines with J gene TRBJ2-2; D remains ambiguous. This CDR3 is 15 amino acids long. The germline CDR1 and CDR2 sequences are GTSNPN and SVGIG (reference sequence). V gave up 4 bases and J gave up 0 bases, with 12 bases separating them. CDR3 DNA: TGTGCCTGGACCCCCCCGCCGGCGAACACCGGGGAGCTGTTTTTT. Protein sequence: CAWTPPPANTGELFF.

This chain connects TRBV5-1 to TRBJ2-5; 13 nucleotides match TRBD2. The CDR3 is made up of 19 amino acids. The ends lost 0 bases at V and 2 bases at J; junction bases unmatched: 10. Germline CDR1 is SGHRS and CDR2 is YFSETQ. The CDR3 DNA is TGCGCCAGCAGCTTGGGAGGGACTAGCGGGGCAGACTCGCAAGAGACCCAGTACTTC. It is translated as CASSLGGTSGADSQETQYF.

This chain connects TRBV5-1 to TRBJ2-2, with 12 bases that match TRBD2. CDR1 SGHRS and CDR2 YFSETQ come from the germline V gene. The CDR3 covers 17 residues. V lost 4 bases, J lost 5 bases, and 9 bases stayed unmatched. CDR3 nucleotide sequence: TGCGCCAGCAGCACGCAGACTAGCGGGGGAAGGACCGGGGAGCTGTTTTTT. It is translated as CASSTQTSGGRTGELFF.

This chain joins TRBV7-8 and TRBJ2-3, with D perhaps TRBD2 (5 bases). Germline V gene sequence: CDR1 SGHVS, CDR2 FQNEAQ. V was clipped by 5 bases and J by 0 bases, with 12 bases between them. The CDR3 is made up of 15 amino acids. The CDR3 loop reads CASSPKERSTDTQYF. In DNA form, the CDR3 reads TGTGCCAGCAGCCCAAAGGAGCGGAGCACAGATACGCAGTATTTT.

The genes are TRBV5-5 and TRBJ2-7, with D unresolved. V lost 6 bases, J lost 3 bases, and 16 bases lay in between. The CDR3 consists of 14 residues. CDR1 and CDR2 (germline): SGHKS, YYEKEE (reference sequence). Written as DNA, the CDR3 is TGTGCCAGCACCGTGGGTATTGTAGGCTACGAGCAGTACTTC. Its protein is CASTVGIVGYEQYF. Filled out from reference TRBV5-5 and TRBJ2-7, the complete variable domain reads DAGVTQSPTHLIKTRGQQVTLRCSPISGHKSVSWYQQVLGQGPQFIFQYYEKEERGRGNFPDRFSARQFPNYSSELNVNALLLGDSALYLCASTVGIVGYEQYFGPGTRLTVT.

This chain links TRBV4-3 with TRBJ1-2; D is undetermined. There are 14 residues in the CDR3. Per germline, CDR1 LGHNA and CDR2 YSLEER. Trimming took off 1 base at V and 1 base at J, with 7 bases between the two ends. CDR3 amino acids: CASSQGRLNYGYTF. The CDR3 nucleotides are TGCGCCAGCAGCCAAGGACGACTTAACTATGGCTACACCTTC.

The chain couples TRBV5-1 to TRBJ1-6; D is unresolved. The CDR3 extends over 13 amino acids. The V end lost 0 bases, the J end lost 7 bases, and 5 bases lay between the germline ends. Germline CDR1 and CDR2: SGHRS and YFSETQ. The CDR3 reads CASSLGQNSPLHF. CDR3 in DNA: TGCGCCAGCAGCTTGGGACAAAATTCACCCCTCCACTTT.

This clone occurred a few times. The chain carries TRBV18 and TRBJ1-5, with a tentative D call TRBD1 (6 bases). V was cut by 0 bases and J by 5 bases, with 8 bases left in between. Germline values: CDR1 KGHSH, CDR2 LQKENI. The CDR3 consists of 14 residues. This CDR3 is CASSPPPGDQPQHF. CDR3 sequence (DNA): TGTGCCAGCTCACCACCACCAGGGGATCAGCCCCAGCATTTT.

The chain is built from TRBV19 and TRBJ1-4; 8 positions match TRBD1. This CDR3 has 14 residues. The trim removed 8 bases at V and 7 bases at J, leaving 9 bases unmatched. Per germline, CDR1 LNHDA and CDR2 SQIVND (reference sequence). CDR3 protein: CASSDRAFVEKLFF. In nucleotides, the CDR3 is TGTGCCAGTTCGGACAGGGCGTTTGTTGAAAAACTGTTTTTT.

The gene calls are TRBV7-9 and TRBJ2-7; D is perhaps TRBD2 (6 bases). Germline V lookup: CDR1 SEHNR, CDR2 FQNEAQ (reference sequence). CDR3 length equals 15 residues. V shed 1 base and J shed 0 bases, with 10 bases lying between them. This CDR3 reads CASSLEAGSSYEQYF. CDR3 nucleotides: TGTGCCAGCAGCTTAGAGGCGGGGAGCTCCTACGAGCAGTACTTC.

The chain couples TRBV6-6 to TRBJ1-5, with D uncertain. The CDR3 covers 13 residues. Germline CDR1 is MNHNY and CDR2 is SVGAGI (reference sequence). V gave up 6 bases and J gave up 5 bases, with 11 bases separating them. In DNA form, the CDR3 reads TGTGCCAGCAGCCCAGCGTTCGATCAGCCCCAGCATTTT. It is translated as CASSPAFDQPQHF.

There are a few counts of this clone. The chain joins TRBV5-1 to TRBJ1-1; D uncertain. The germline V gene has CDR1 SGHRS and CDR2 YFSETQ. This CDR3 is built from 13 residues. V was trimmed by 1 base and J by 1 base, leaving 5 bases between them. The CDR3 protein is CASSLWENTEAFF. The CDR3 DNA reads as TGCGCCAGCAGCTTGTGGGAGAACACTGAAGCTTTCTTT.

CDR3 in amino acids: CASSFNQADTIYF. The DNA of the CDR3 is TGCGCCAGCAGCTTCAATCAGGCGGACACCATATATTTT. The chain is built from TRBV5-1 and TRBJ1-3; the D is unclear. CDR1 SGHRS and CDR2 YFSETQ come from the germline V gene. The V gene lost 2 bases and the J gene lost 8 bases, with 11 bases spanning the gap. CDR3 size: 13 residues.

This clone occurred a few times. The gene calls are TRBV5-1 and TRBJ1-2, with 8 bases that match TRBD1. This CDR3 has 15 residues. Germline CDR1 is SGHRS and CDR2 is YFSETQ. With V trimmed by 1 base and J by 5 bases, 7 bases remained unmatched. CDR3 in amino acids: CASSLRPGGAYGYTF. CDR3 coding DNA: TGCGCCAGCAGCTTGCGGCCAGGGGGCGCGTATGGCTACACCTTC.

The chain has TRBV5-6 and TRBJ1-4; a possible D gene is TRBD1 (6 bases). Trimming cost V 4 bases and J 4 bases, with 17 bases left between them. This CDR3 contains 16 residues. CDR1 and CDR2 from the germline V gene are SGHDT and YYEEEE. The CDR3 bases are TGTGCCAGCAGCCCACTAACAGGGCAAAGTAATGAAAAACTGTTTTTT. It specifies CASSPLTGQSNEKLFF.

This chain connects TRBV2 to TRBJ1-1, with D uncertain. V was clipped by 5 bases and J by 0 bases, with 10 bases between them. CDR3 length: 14 amino acids. Germline-derived CDR1 and CDR2 are SNHLY and FYNNEI. The CDR3 DNA reads as TGTGCCAGCAGTCCCCGGAGGGTGAACACTGAAGCTTTCTTT. Its translation: CASSPRRVNTEAFF. Looking up the rest from reference TRBV2 and TRBJ1-1 gives the full variable domain: EPEVTQTPSHQVTQMGQEVILRCVPISNHLYFYWYRQILGQKVEFLVSFYNNEISEKSEIFDDQFSVERPDGSNFTLKIRSTKLEDSAMYFCASSPRRVNTEAFFGQGTRLTVV.

Only one count was recorded for this clone. The CDR3 coding sequence is TGTGCCAGTAGTATACTGACAGGGATTAGTACTGGCTACACCTTC. This codes for CASSILTGISTGYTF. This chain uses TRBV19 with TRBJ1-2, with TRBD1 matching over 7 bases. The CDR3 is 15 residues long. The V and J ends lost 2 bases and 7 bases, in that order; junction bases with no gene match: 10. Germline CDR1 and CDR2: LNHDA and SQIVND (reference sequence).

The chain uses TRBV7-7 and TRBJ2-1; 15 positions match TRBD2. V was clipped by 5 bases and J by 9 bases; unmatched bases: 2. The CDR3 covers 14 residues. Germline CDR1 reads SSHAT; CDR2 reads FNYEAQ (reference sequence). Here the CDR3 DNA reads TGTGCCAGCAGCCCGGGACTAGCGGGGGGTGAGCAGTTCTTC. Translation: CASSPGLAGGEQFF.

This chain connects TRBV7-2 to TRBJ2-1, with 7 bases that match TRBD2. Germline CDR1 and CDR2: SGHTA and FQGNSA. V gave up 5 bases and J gave up 2 bases; unmatched junction bases: 6. This CDR3 is built from 15 residues. The CDR3 loop is CASSLSLAAYNEQFF. The CDR3, as DNA: TGTGCCAGCAGCCTGTCGCTAGCGGCCTACAATGAGCAGTTCTTC. Combining the CDR3 with reference TRBV7-2 and TRBJ2-1 gives the whole variable domain GAGVSQSPSNKVTEKGKDVELRCDPISGHTALYWYRQSLGQGLEFLIYFQGNSAPDKSGLPSDRFSAERTGGSVSTLTIQRTQQEDSAVYLCASSLSLAAYNEQFFGPGTRLTVL.

The CDR3 here is CATSSGLADYNEQFF. The CDR3 nucleotides read TGTGCCACCAGCTCGGGACTAGCGGACTACAATGAGCAGTTCTTC. V is TRBV15 and J is TRBJ2-1; TRBD2 agrees at 11 bases. Trimming cost V 5 bases and J 3 bases; bases outside gene matches: 3. CDR3 length: 15 residues. Germline V lookup: CDR1 LNHNV, CDR2 YYDKDF (reference sequence). Full variable domain (remainder filled in from reference TRBV15 and TRBJ2-1): DAMVIQNPRYQVTQFGKPVTLSCSQTLNHNVMYWYQQKSSQAPKLLFHYYDKDFNNEADTPDNFQSRRPNTSFCFLDIRSPGLGDTAMYLCATSSGLADYNEQFFGPGTRLTVL.

The V call is TRBV7-9, the J call TRBJ2-3; tentatively, D is TRBD2 (7 bases). CDR1 and CDR2 (germline): SEHNR, FQNEAQ (reference sequence). The ends were cut back, 5 bases at V and 4 bases at J, with 16 bases in the middle. The CDR3 totals 15 residues. As DNA, the CDR3 is TGTGCCAGCAGCCCAACGGGGGGCCGGGCAGATACGCAGTATTTT. Translation gives CASSPTGGRADTQYF.

This clone showed up just once. The chain employs TRBV7-6 and TRBJ2-7, with 14 bases fitting TRBD2. The CDR3 is 18 residues long. CDR1 is SGHVS, CDR2 FNYEAQ, per germline. V dropped 0 bases and J dropped 2; count of bases not matched to a gene: 6. The CDR3 loop reads CASSLASGTSGGTYEQYF. The CDR3 DNA reads TGTGCCAGCAGCTTAGCATCGGGGACTAGCGGGGGTACCTACGAGCAGTACTTC.

The chain joins TRBV25-1 to TRBJ1-4, with D hard to call. Trimming removed 6 bases from V and 5 bases from J, with 16 bases in between. The CDR3 is 15 amino acids. Germline values: CDR1 MGHDK, CDR2 SYGVNS. This CDR3 reads CASSDQGLLNEKLFF. The CDR3 nucleotides are TGTGCCAGCAGCGATCAAGGACTACTGAATGAAAAACTGTTTTTT.

The gene calls are TRBV28 and TRBJ1-2, with 9 bases aligning to TRBD1. Germline CDR1 MDHEN, CDR2 SYDVKM. The CDR3 is 16 amino acids. After removal of 10 bases from V and 4 bases from J, the junction contained 16 bases not matched to a gene. The chain's CDR3 is CAIKPGTGFDGYGYTF. Written as DNA, the CDR3 is TGTGCCATAAAACCCGGGACAGGGTTTGATGGCTATGGCTACACCTTC.